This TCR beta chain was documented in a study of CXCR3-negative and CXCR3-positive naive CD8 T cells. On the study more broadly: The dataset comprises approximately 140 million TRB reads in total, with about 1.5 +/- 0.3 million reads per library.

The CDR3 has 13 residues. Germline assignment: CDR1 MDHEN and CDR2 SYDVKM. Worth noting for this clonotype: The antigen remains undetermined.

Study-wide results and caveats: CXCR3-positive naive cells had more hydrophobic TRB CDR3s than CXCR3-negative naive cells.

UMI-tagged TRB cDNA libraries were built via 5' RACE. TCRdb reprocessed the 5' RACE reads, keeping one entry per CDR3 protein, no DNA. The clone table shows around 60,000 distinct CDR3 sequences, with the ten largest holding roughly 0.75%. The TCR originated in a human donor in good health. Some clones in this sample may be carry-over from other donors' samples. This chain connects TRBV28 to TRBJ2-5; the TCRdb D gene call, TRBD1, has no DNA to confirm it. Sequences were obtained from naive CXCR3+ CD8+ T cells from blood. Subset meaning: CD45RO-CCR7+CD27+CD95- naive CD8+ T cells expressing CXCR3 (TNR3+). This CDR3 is CASSLRGGETQYF.